This T cell receptor (beta chain) was identified during a study of memory CD4+ T cells and cytomegalovirus serostatus. Across the study: Healthy Belgian adult donors included roughly nine CMV-positive and 24 CMV-negative people.

The repertoire was sequenced with immunoSEQ multiplex PCR; TCRdb's copy has only in-frame clones and lacks some. The sample lists roughly 49,000 clones, over 75% seen once, with around 0.63% in the top ten. Per germline, CDR1 ENHRY and CDR2 SYGVKD. CDR3 length: 13 residues. V was clipped by 3 bases and J by 5 bases, with 10 bases between them. Single viable CD3+CD4+CD8-CD45RO+ cells were sorted as the memory CD4+ T cells. Serostatus was set by detecting CMV pp150, pp28, p38, p52 IgG. Total CD4+ T cells were enriched by CD4 positive selection. The sample was memory CD4+ T cells from blood. The chain uses TRBV10-3 and TRBJ2-5; perhaps TRBD2 as D (5 bases). The clonotype was recovered from an adult in good health and CMV-seronegative. This chain's CDR3 is CAISDGNGETQYF. The CDR3 DNA is TGTGCCATCAGTGACGGGAACGGGGAGACCCAGTACTTC.